This TCR beta chain was captured by sequencing in a study of graft-versus-host responses after intestinal transplantation. About the study: Recipients were all induced with anti-thymocyte globulin, then given tacrolimus and steroids for 3 to 4 years.

Sequencing used immunoSEQ multiplex PCR; TCRdb keeps in-frame clones, though not all of them. The sample yields 8,800 or so clones, over 25% seen once. Responders that carried the CFSE label, roughly 200,000 of them, were plated with roughly 200,000 irradiated, violet-dye-labeled stimulator cells. Cell sorting after the reaction yielded proliferating CFSE-low CD3+CD4+ and CD3+CD8+ responders. This clone is deemed medium-sized (0.01 to 0.1%). The receptor comes from a human patient who received an intestinal transplant. The sequencing here drew on alloreactive CD4+ T cells from a mixed lymphocyte reaction culture, taken before intestinal transplant. Documented subset: CFSE-low proliferating T cells sorted from roughly six-day pre-transplant mixed lymphocyte reaction (GvH or HvG direction).

Here the CDR3 DNA reads TGTGCCAGCTCACCACCGGAGGAGACCCAGTACTTC. The encoded protein is CASSPPEETQYF. The J gene is TRBJ2-5, the V gene TRBV18; D is unclear. Trimming cost V 0 bases and J 5 bases, with 4 bases left between them. Germline V gives CDR1 KGHSH, CDR2 LQKENI. The CDR3 covers 12 residues.